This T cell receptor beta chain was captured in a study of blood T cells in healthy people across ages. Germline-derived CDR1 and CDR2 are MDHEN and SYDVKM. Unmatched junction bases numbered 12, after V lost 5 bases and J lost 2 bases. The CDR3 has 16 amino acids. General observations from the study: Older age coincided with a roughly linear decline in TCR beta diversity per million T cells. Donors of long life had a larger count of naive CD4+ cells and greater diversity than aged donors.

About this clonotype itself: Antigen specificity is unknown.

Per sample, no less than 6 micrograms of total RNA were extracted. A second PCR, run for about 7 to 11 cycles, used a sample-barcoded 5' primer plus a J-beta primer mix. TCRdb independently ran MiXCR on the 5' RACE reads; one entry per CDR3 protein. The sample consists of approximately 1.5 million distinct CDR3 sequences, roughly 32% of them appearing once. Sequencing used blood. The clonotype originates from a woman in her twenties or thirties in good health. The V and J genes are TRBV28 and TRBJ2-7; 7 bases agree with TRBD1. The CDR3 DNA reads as TGTGCCAGCAGTGATCAGACCGGGACAGCCACCTACGAGCAGTACTTC. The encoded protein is CASSDQTGTATYEQYF.